This T cell receptor (beta chain) was observed in a study of shared clonotypes between healthy human individuals. CDR3 length: 17 residues. Per the germline V gene, CDR1 is GTSNPN and CDR2 is SVGIG (reference sequence). Trimming removed 1 base at V and 3 bases at J, with 19 bases between. Each subset's genomic DNA was shared equally among a number of immunoSEQ plates. Assay: immunoSEQ multiplex PCR; the TCRdb copy retains only in-frame clones and omits some. The repertoire has about 1.1 million clones, roughly 80% of them found once; the top ten carry 0.7% to 0.95%. Sequenced: memory CD4+ T cells from PBMCs. Sample subset: CD45RA-negative fraction. The rearrangement uses TRBV30 and TRBJ2-1; TRBD2 might be the D (6 bases). This TCR came from a man aged 18 to 35 in good health. Some clones in this sample may be carry-over from other donors' samples. CDR3 coding DNA: TGTGCCTGGAGTGCCTCCCGTTGGGGCGGGGTCTACAATGAGCAGTTCTTC. Translation: CAWSASRWGGVYNEQFF.